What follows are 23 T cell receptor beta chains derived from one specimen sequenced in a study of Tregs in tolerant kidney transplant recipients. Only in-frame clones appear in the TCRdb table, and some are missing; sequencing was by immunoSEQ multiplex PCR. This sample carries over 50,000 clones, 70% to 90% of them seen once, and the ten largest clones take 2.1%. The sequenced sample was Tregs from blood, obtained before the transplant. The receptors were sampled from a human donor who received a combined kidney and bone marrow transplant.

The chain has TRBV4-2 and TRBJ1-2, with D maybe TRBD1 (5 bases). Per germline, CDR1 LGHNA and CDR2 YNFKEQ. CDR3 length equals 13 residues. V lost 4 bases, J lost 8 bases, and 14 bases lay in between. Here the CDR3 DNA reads TGTGCCAGCAGCCCGACCCCGACAGAGGGCTACACCTTC. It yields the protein CASSPTPTEGYTF.

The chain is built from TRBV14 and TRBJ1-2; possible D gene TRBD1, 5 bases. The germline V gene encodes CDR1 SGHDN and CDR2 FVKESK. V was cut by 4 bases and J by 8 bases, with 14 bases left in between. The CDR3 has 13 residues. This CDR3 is CASSREARDGYTF. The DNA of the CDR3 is TGTGCCAGCAGCCGGGAGGCCAGGGACGGCTACACCTTC. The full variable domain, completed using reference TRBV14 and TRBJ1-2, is EAGVTQFPSHSVIEKGQTVTLRCDPISGHDNLYWYRRVMGKEIKFLLHFVKESKQDESGMPNNRFLAERTGGTYSTLKVQPAELEDSGVYFCASSREARDGYTFGSGTRLTVV.

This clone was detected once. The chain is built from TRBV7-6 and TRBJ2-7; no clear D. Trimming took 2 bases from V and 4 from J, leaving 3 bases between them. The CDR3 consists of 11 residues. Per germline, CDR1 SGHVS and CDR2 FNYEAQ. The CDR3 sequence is CASSLMYEQYF. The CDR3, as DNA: TGTGCCAGCAGCTTAATGTACGAGCAGTACTTC.

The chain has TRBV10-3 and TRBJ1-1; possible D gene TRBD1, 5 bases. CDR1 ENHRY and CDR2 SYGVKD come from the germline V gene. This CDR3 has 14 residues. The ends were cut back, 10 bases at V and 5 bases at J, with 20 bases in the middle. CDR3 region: CATRDGSMLTEAFF. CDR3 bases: TGTGCCACCAGGGACGGCTCGATGTTGACTGAAGCTTTCTTT.

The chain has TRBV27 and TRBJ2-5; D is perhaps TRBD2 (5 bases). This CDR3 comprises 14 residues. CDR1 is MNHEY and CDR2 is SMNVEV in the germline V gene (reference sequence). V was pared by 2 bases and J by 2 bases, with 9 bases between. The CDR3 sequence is CASSLAGSQETQYF. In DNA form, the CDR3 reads TGTGCCAGCAGTTTAGCGGGTTCTCAAGAGACCCAGTACTTC.

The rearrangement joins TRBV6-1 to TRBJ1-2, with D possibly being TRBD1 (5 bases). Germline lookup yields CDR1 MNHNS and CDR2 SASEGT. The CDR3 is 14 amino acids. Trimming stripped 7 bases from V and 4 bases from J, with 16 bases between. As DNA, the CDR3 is TGTGCCAGCATCCGAAGTAGGGACGGCTATGGCTACACCTTC. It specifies CASIRSRDGYGYTF.

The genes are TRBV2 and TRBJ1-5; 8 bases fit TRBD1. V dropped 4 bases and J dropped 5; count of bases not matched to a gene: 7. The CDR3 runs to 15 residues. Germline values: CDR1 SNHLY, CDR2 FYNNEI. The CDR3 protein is CASSGQTGVYQPQHF. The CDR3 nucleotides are TGTGCCAGCAGTGGTCAGACAGGGGTGTATCAGCCCCAGCATTTT.

The CDR3 is CASSLAGTPDYGYTF. The CDR3 nucleotides are TGTGCCAGCAGCTTGGCGGGGACTCCCGATTATGGCTACACCTTC. This chain connects TRBV5-6 to TRBJ1-2; weak D call: TRBD1 (5 bases). Trimming removed 0 bases from V and 5 bases from J, with 14 bases in between. The CDR3 is 15 residues long. Germline values: CDR1 SGHDT, CDR2 YYEEEE.

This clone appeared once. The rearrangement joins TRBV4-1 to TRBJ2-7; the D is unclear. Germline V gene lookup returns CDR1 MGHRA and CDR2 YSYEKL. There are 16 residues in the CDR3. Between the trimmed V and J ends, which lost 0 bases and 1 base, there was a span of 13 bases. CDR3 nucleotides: TGCGCCAGCAGCCAAGAGCCCCGGTTTGAATCCTACGAGCAGTACTTC. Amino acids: CASSQEPRFESYEQYF.

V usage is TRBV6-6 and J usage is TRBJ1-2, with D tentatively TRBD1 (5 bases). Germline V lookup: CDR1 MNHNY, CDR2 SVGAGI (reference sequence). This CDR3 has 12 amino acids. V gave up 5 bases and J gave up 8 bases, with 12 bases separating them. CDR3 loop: CASSTDNRGYTF. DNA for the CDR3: TGTGCCAGCAGTACGGACAACAGGGGCTACACCTTC.

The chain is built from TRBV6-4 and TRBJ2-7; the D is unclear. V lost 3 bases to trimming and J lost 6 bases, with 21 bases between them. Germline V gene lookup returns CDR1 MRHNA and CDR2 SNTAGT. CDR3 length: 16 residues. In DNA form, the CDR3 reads TGTGCCAGCAGTGATTTGGTCGCCCACCAGGTTGGCGAGCAGTACTTC. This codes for CASSDLVAHQVGEQYF.

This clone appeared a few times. CDR3 residues: CASSPTGTELYEQYF. The CDR3 coding sequence is TGCGCCAGCAGCCCAACCGGGACAGAGCTATACGAGCAGTACTTC. The genes are TRBV5-1 and TRBJ2-7, with 7 bases aligning to TRBD1. This CDR3 has 15 amino acids. With V trimmed by 4 bases and J by 4 bases, 11 bases remained unmatched. Germline V CDR1 and CDR2: SGHRS, YFSETQ.

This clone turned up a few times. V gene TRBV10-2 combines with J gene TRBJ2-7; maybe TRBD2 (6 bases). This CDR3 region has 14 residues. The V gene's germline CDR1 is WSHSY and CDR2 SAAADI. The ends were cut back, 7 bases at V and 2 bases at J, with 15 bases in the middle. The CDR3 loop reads CASTSTSSAYEQYF. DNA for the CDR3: TGCGCCAGCACCTCTACTAGCTCGGCCTACGAGCAGTACTTC.

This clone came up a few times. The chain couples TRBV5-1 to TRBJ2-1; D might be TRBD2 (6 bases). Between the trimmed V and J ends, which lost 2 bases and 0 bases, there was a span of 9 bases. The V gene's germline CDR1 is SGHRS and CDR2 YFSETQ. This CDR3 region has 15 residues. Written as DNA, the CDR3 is TGCGCCAGCAGCTTCGGAGGGAGCTCCTACAATGAGCAGTTCTTC. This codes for CASSFGGSSYNEQFF.

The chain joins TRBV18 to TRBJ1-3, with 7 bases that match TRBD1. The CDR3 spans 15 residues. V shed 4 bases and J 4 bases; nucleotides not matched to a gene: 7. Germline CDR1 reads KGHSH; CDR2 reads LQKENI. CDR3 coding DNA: TGTGCCAGCTCACTATCGACAGGGAAAGGAAACACCATATATTTT. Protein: CASSLSTGKGNTIYF.

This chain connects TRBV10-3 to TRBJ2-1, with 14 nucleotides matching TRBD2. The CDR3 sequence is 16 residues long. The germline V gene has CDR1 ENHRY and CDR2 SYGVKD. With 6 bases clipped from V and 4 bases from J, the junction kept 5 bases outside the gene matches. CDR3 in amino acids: CAIRGLAGETYNEQFF. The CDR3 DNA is TGTGCCATCAGGGGACTAGCGGGAGAAACTTACAATGAGCAGTTCTTC.

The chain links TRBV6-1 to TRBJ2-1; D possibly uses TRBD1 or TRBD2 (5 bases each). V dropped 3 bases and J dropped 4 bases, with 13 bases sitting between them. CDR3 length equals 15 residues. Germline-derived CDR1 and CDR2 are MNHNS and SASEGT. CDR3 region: CASSEPGTGYNEQFF. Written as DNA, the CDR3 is TGTGCCAGCAGTGAGCCGGGAACAGGTTACAATGAGCAGTTCTTC.

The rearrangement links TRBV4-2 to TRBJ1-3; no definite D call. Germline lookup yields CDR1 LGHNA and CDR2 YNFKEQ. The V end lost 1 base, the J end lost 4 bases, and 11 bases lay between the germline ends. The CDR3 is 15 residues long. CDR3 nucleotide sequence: TGTGCCAGCAGCCAAGGGGTACAGCCAGGAAACACCATATATTTT. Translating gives CASSQGVQPGNTIYF.

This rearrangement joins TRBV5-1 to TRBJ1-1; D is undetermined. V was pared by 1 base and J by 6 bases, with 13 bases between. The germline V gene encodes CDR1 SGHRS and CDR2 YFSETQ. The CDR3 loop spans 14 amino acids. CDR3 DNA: TGCGCCAGCAGCTTGCCGGGCCAATTCGCTGAAGCTTTCTTT. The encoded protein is CASSLPGQFAEAFF. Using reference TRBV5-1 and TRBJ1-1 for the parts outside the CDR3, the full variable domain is KAGVTQTPRYLIKTRGQQVTLSCSPISGHRSVSWYQQTPGQGLQFLFEYFSETQRNKGNFPGRFSGRQFSNSRSEMNVSTLELGDSALYLCASSLPGQFAEAFFGQGTRLTVV.

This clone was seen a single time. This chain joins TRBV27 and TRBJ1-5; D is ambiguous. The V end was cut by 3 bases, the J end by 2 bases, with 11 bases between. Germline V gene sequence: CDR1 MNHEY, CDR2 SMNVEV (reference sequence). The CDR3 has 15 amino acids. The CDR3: CASSFLGIGNQPQHF. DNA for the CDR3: TGTGCCAGCAGTTTTCTGGGTATAGGCAATCAGCCCCAGCATTTT.

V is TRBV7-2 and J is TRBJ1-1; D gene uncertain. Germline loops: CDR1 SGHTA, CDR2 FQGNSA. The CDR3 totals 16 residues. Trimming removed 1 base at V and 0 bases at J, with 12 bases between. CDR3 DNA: TGTGCCAGCAGCTTAGGGGTCGGCGGCATGAACACTGAAGCTTTCTTT. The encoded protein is CASSLGVGGMNTEAFF.

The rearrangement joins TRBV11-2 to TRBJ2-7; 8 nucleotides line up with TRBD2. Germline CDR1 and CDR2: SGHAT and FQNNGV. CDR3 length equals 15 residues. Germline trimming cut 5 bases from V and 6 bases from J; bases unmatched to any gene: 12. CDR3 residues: CASSPPGTRVGEQYF. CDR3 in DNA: TGTGCCAGCAGCCCCCCCGGGACTAGAGTTGGCGAGCAGTACTTC.

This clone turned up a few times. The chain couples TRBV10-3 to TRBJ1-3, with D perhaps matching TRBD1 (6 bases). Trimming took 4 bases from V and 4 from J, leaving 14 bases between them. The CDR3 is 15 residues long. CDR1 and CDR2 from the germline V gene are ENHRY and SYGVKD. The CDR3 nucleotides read TGTGCCATCAGTGGACCCGGGGGGCTCGGAAACACCATATATTTT. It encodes CAISGPGGLGNTIYF.